This T cell receptor (beta chain) is from a study of persistence of HIV-infected CD4 T cells. This was the immunoSEQ version 4 assay in survey mode. Only in-frame clones appear in the TCRdb table, and some are missing; sequencing was by immunoSEQ multiplex PCR. The sample shows about 36,000 clones, more than 75% of them seen only once. Study findings and constraints: Within sorted populations, more oligoclonal TCRs accompanied more oligoclonal proviruses. CMV- and Gag-responding cells had lower TCRbeta richness than CD3/CD28-responding cells. Antigen-responding cells were enriched for degenerate expanded CDR3beta sequences.

The stimulus was an HIV-1 Gag 15-mer peptide pool, about 1 ug/peptide/mL. CD40L/CD69 double-negative CD45RO-high memory CD4+ T cells were collected. Worth noting for this clone: Its specificity is not known.

This clonotype originated in an adult with HIV. The donor label of this sample is uncertain. The specimen was cultured CD4+ T cells from PBMCs, collected from a patient who received antiretroviral therapy.

CDR3 nucleotides: TGTGCCAGCAGCCGAAACAGGGATACTGAAGCTTTCTTT. Translating it yields CASSRNRDTEAFF. The chain couples TRBV3-1 (or the pseudogene TRBV3-2) to TRBJ1-1; perhaps TRBD1 as D (6 bases). In germline, CDR1 is LGHDT, CDR2 YNNKEL (reference sequence). V was clipped by 4 bases and J by 5 bases, with 11 bases between them. The CDR3 loop spans 13 amino acids.